The present T cell receptor beta chain was sequenced within a study of Graves' ophthalmopathy and Graves' hyperthyroidism (dated 2018 in TCRdb). A note on the overall study: Peripheral blood was collected at initial diagnosis, before any treatment. The independent validation cohort included about 19 hyperthyroidism patients plus 17 patients who later progressed from hyperthyroidism to ophthalmopathy. In about six hyperthyroidism patients, the T-cell repertoire of thyroid tissue was compared with the T-cell repertoire of blood. The 75 to 100 discovery patients were divided at random into training and test sets in a 7:3 ratio. To explore V-J signatures distinguishing ophthalmopathy from hyperthyroidism, a discovery set of approximately 100 patients (roughly 45 ophthalmopathy, 57 stable hyperthyroidism) was enrolled. The study used TCR beta repertoire signatures to distinguish Graves' ophthalmopathy from Graves' hyperthyroidism and to predict progression to ophthalmopathy. Following sampling, methimazole starting at 30 mg daily was administered to hyperthyroidism patients, and high-dose intravenous methylprednisolone was administered to ophthalmopathy patients. In total, 135 blood samples were TCR-sequenced: approximately 42 ophthalmopathy, around 75 hyperthyroidism and roughly 17 hyperthyroidism-to-ophthalmopathy patients. Overall study outcomes, separate from this receptor: Sample size was not predetermined statistically, and investigators were not blinded to group allocation. In validation, the model predicted ophthalmopathy progression with about 64% sensitivity and roughly 78% specificity; 12 predicted patients were CT-confirmed with GO in a median of approximately 6.2 months. The 13-signature model separated ophthalmopathy from stable hyperthyroidism with over 85% sensitivity and around 84% specificity in cross-validation, and 80%/75% in the test set. Most expanded thyroid clonotypes with a frequency above 0.001 also appeared in blood, which suggests that blood repertoires may reflect the immune response in the thyroid.

This clonotype was seen at least ten times. Its antigen is still unknown. Per-base quality was not reported, and no clone a single base away is much larger than it. Trimming leaves V shorter by 1 base and J shorter by 0 bases, with the junction holding 5 bases beyond the gene matches. Taken from cysteine to phenylalanine, the CDR3 has 17 residues. Just the 51-base CDR3 DNA is kept, in frame starting at base 1. CDR1 is given as SGHVS and CDR2 as FQNEAQ, both from the germline V gene. TCR beta CDR3 regions were amplified from RNA transcripts for repertoire sequencing. The first round of RT-PCR was done with HTBI primers and the Qiagen OneStep RT-PCR kit, and was followed by a second round of multiplex PCR, then size selection and purification. Libraries were sequenced paired-end with 100 bp reads on an Illumina HiSeq2000. The study's own analysis went as follows. SOAPnuke was used to process the reads, throwing out any read that had adapters, had uncalled bases, had a mean Phred below 15, or lacked an exact constant-primer or identifier match. COPE v1.2.5 was used to merge the high-quality paired reads. Each unique nucleotide sequence was treated as a clonotype, and MiTCR v1.1 was used to align the clonotypes to the IMGT TRB V, D and J references. Analysis was restricted to V-J combinations with a frequency above 0.0001, which covered roughly 99% of repertoires. A TCR clonal expansion and chaos score per V-J combination was defined as the ratio of F50 clonal expansion to chaos observed in the TCRdist matrix. Welch's t-statistics and random forest were used to reduce features to more than ten V-J combinations, which were fed into a naive Bayes classifier. The Morisita-Horn index was used to measure how similar the thyroid and blood repertoires were. TCRdb itself trimmed the public reads at Q25 with fastp, ran MiXCR and retained productive beta chains. Each record represents a unique CDR3 protein, reported with the most common genes and DNA among its rows. TCRdb, rather than the study authors, made the V and J calls. The sample records 200,000 to 250,000 distinct CDR3 sequences, 20% to 25% of which are singletons. The ten largest clones add up to approximately 40% of the sample.

Ophthalmopathy patients had moderately to severely active disease, Clinical Activity Score of at least 3, NOSPECS grade of at least 4, and disease duration under 3 months. Patients were excluded if they had other autoimmune diseases, uncontrolled infections, pregnancy or lactation. Clinical symptoms, serum thyroxine, TRAb, thyroid ultrasound and orbital computed tomography formed the basis of the diagnosis. Ficoll-Paque density gradient centrifugation was used to isolate PBMCs from 8 to 10 ml of fresh peripheral blood. Trizol reagent was used to extract the total RNA, and its quality was then checked on an Agilent 2100 Bioanalyzer.

Sequenced: peripheral blood. The source is a woman aged 45-65 years with Graves' ophthalmopathy. Donor details come from another sample of the same person, matched by shared clones. The chain is made from TRBV7-8 and TRBJ1-5, and TRBD1 aligns with 8 junction nucleotides. Here the CDR3 is given as CASSLVSGGLSNQPQHF. In nucleotide form, the sequence is TGTGCCAGCAGCTTAGTATCAGGGGGCCTTAGCAATCAGCCCCAGCATTTT.